This T cell receptor (beta chain) was profiled in a study of T cell repertoires in cytomegalovirus infection. Study background: Evidence of both CMV infection and a matching HLA type came from public TCR beta signatures.

The V gene's germline CDR1 is DFQATT and CDR2 SNEGSKA (reference sequence). The CDR3 is 15 residues long. Trimming removed 2 bases from V and 4 bases from J, with 17 bases in between. On this clonotype itself: The antigen remains undetermined.

Using its own MiXCR run on the reads, TCRdb lists one record per CDR3 protein. The sample carries fewer than 350,000 distinct CDR3 sequences, about 28% recorded once. The clonotype comes from a human donor in good health (CMV status not recorded). Some clones in this sample may be carry-over from other donors' samples. J is TRBJ2-5 and V is TRBV20-1; perhaps D is TRBD1 or TRBD2 (5 bases each). Sequenced here: cultured PBMCs, sampled from culture after CMV antigen stimulation. The CDR3 region is CSARSLGDVGETQYF. CDR3 DNA sequence: TGCAGTGCTAGAAGTCTAGGGGACGTAGGAGAGACCCAGTACTTC.